Included here is one TCR beta chain sequence, with context. The antigen remains undetermined. The PCR had 60 Vbeta and 13 Jbeta primers. Profiled with immunoSEQ multiplex PCR; TCRdb holds only in-frame clones, not every one. The data contain 110,000 or so clones, around 66% of them seen just once; the ten biggest clones take up 7.5% to 9%. This record comes from a study of cytomegalovirus exposure and HLA in healthy donors. Study overall: Drawn from HLA-typed donors, 80 million to 100 million unique TCRs were held in an early data release.

Regarding the study as a whole: Further analysis was carried out later, and it showed several of the most significant clusters appearing linked to common viral pathogens. When a later analysis compared HLA-associated TCR beta chains with equally common others, the HLA-associated chains turned out to be more clonally expanded and to have lower generation probabilities. The authors listed about 170 TCR beta chains as cytomegalovirus-associated.

Trimming shortened V by 4 bases and J by 5 bases, and 21 bases separated the two germline ends. The CDR3 covers 17 residues. In germline, CDR1 is MDHEN, CDR2 SYDVKM. This receptor was taken from a man between 18 and 35 years old in good health and CMV-seropositive. This chain connects TRBV28 to TRBJ2-1; possibly TRBD1 for D (7 bases). The sequencing input was PBMCs. The CDR3, as DNA: TGTGCCAGCAGTTCTTTGGGCAGGGGGGAATTGGACAATGAGCAGTTCTTC. Translated, it gives CASSSLGRGELDNEQFF. Filled out from reference TRBV28 and TRBJ2-1, the complete variable domain reads DVKVTQSSRYLVKRTGEKVFLECVQDMDHENMFWYRQDPGLGLRLIYFSYDVKMKEKGDIPEGYSVSREKKERFSLILESASTNQTSMYLCASSSLGRGELDNEQFFGPGTRLTVL.